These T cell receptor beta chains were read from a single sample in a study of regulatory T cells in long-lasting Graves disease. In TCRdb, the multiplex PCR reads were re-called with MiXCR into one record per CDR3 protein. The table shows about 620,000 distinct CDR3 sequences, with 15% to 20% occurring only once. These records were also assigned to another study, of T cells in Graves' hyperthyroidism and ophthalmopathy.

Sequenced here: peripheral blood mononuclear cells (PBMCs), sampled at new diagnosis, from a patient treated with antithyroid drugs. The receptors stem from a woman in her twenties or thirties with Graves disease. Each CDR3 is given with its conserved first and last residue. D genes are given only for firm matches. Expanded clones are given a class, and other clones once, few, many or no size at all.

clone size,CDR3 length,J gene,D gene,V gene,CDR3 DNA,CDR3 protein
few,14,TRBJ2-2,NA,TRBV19,TGTGCCAGTCAATTGCTGGGGGACACCGGGGAGCTGTTTTTT,CASQLLGDTGELFF
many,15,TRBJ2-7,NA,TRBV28,TGTGCCAGCAGTTCGGGCCCTCTGGGGGCCTACGAGCAGTACTTC,CASSSGPLGAYEQYF
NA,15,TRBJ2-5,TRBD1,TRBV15,TGTGCCACCAGCCTGGGACAGGGGGACCAAGAGACCCAGTACTTC,CATSLGQGDQETQYF
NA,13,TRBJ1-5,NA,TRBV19,TGTGCCAGTAGTAAGGGGGTCGGACAGCCCCAGCATTTT,CASSKGVGQPQHF
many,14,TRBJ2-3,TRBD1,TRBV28,TGTGCCAGCGGCGAGGGACAGGGAAGGTCTACGCAGTATTTT,CASGEGQGRSTQYF
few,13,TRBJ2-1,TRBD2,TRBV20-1,TGCAGTGCTAGTGCTAGCGGCCACAATGAGCAGTTCTTC,CSASASGHNEQFF
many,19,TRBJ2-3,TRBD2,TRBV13,TGTGCCAGCAGCTCTCCGACTAGCGGGAGGACTTCTAGCACAGATACGCAGTATTTT,CASSSPTSGRTSSTDTQYF
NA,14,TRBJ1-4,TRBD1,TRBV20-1,TGCAGTGCTAGAGTCACAGGGGGCAGCGAGAAACTGTTTTTT,CSARVTGGSEKLFF
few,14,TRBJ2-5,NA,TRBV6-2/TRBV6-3,TGTGCCAGCAGGTCCGGGACTTTCCAAGAGACCCAGTACTTC,CASRSGTFQETQYF
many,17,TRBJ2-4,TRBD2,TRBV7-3,TGTGCCAGCATGGCTAGCGGGAGGTCTCTAGCCAAAAACATTCAGTACTTC,CASMASGRSLAKNIQYF
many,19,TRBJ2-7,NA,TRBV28,TGTGCCAGCAACACGAGGGGGGGGGACAGGAGCTTGGGGAACTACGAGCAGTACTTC,CASNTRGGDRSLGNYEQYF
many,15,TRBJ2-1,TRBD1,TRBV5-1,TGTGCCAGCAGCTTGGCGACAGGGGGCTACAATGAGCAGTTCTTC,CASSLATGGYNEQFF
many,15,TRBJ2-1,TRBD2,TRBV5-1,TGCGCCAGCAGCTCGGGACTAGCGGGGATTAATGAGCAGTTCTTC,CASSSGLAGINEQFF
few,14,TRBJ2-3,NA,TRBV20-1,TGCAGTGCTTTACCGGACACACGCACAGATACGCAGTATTTT,CSALPDTRTDTQYF
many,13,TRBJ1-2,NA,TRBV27,TGTGCCAGCAGTTTATCAGCGAACTATGGCTACACCTTC,CASSLSANYGYTF
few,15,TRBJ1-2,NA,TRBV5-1,TGCGCCAGCAGCCCGGAGGCCGAAGGAATCTATGGCTACACCTTC,CASSPEAEGIYGYTF
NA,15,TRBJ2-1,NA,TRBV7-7,TGTGCTAGCAGCTTTGACCAGAGCTCCTACAATGAGCAGTTCTTC,CASSFDQSSYNEQFF
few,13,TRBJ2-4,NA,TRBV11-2,TGTGCCAGCAGCTTACAGGGGCGGGACATTCAGTACTTC,CASSLQGRDIQYF
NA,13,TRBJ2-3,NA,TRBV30,TGTGCCTGGAGCAGAGGGGGACCAGATACGCAGTATTTT,CAWSRGGPDTQYF
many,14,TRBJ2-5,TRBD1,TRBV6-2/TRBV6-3,TGTGCCAGCAGTTACTACAGGGGGCAAGAGACCCAGTACTTC,CASSYYRGQETQYF
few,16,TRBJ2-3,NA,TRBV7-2,TGTGCCAGCAGCTTAGGCCCAGCGGGTACCACAGATACGCAGTATTTT,CASSLGPAGTTDTQYF
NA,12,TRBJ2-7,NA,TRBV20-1,TGCAGTGCTAGAGATTCCGGGATTGGGCAGTACTTC,CSARDSGIGQYF
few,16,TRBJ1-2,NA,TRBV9,TGTGCCAGCAGCACTCGAGATGCCAGGGGACTGGATGGCTACACCTTC,CASSTRDARGLDGYTF
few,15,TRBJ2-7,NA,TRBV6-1,TGTGCCAGCATTAAACGCGGGGGCGCAGCCTACGAGCAGTACTTC,CASIKRGGAAYEQYF
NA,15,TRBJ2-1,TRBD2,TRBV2,TGTGCCAGCAGTCTGACTAGCGGGAGAATAGATGAGCAGTTCTTC,CASSLTSGRIDEQFF
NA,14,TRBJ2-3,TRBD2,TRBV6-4,TGTGCCAGCAGTGACCAAGCGGGAGCGGATACGCAGTATTTT,CASSDQAGADTQYF
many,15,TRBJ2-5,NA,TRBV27,TGTGCCAGCAGTTGGCGGTTTGGGTACCAAGAGACCCAGTACTTC,CASSWRFGYQETQYF
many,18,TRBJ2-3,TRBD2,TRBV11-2,TGTGCCAGCAGCCGGGGACTAGCGGGAGGTCCTCTCACAGATACGCAGTATTTT,CASSRGLAGGPLTDTQYF
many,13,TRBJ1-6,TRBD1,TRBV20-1,TGCAGTGCTTCCGGGACAGGGAATTCACCCCTCCACTTT,CSASGTGNSPLHF
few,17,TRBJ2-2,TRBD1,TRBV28,TGTGCCAGCAGTCTTGGGACCCGGACAGGGTACACCGGGGAGCTGTTTTTT,CASSLGTRTGYTGELFF
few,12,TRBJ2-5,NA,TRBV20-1,TGCAGTGCTACGGACAACCAAGAGACCCAGTACTTC,CSATDNQETQYF
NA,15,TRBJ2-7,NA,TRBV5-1,TGCGCCAGCAGCCCAAAAAATACCAACTCCTACGAGCAGTACTTC,CASSPKNTNSYEQYF
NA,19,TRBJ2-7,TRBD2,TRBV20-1,TGCAGTGCTAACCTTCCGGGACTAGCGGGAGAGGGGTTTTTCTACGAGCAGTACTTC,CSANLPGLAGEGFFYEQYF
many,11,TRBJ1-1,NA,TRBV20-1,TGCAGTCGAAAGACAGGAGAAGTGGCTTTCTTT,CSRKTGEVAFF
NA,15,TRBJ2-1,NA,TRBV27,TGTGCCAGCACCTTTGGGGGAAGCTCCTACAATGAGCAGTTCTTC,CASTFGGSSYNEQFF
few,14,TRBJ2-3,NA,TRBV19,TGTGCCGCTGGGGGCAGACGCACTACAGATACGCAGTATTTT,CAAGGRRTTDTQYF
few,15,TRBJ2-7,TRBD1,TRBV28,TGTGCCAGCAGCCCCCCGGACAGGGACTCCTACGAGCAGTACTTC,CASSPPDRDSYEQYF
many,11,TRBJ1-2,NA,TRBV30,TGTGCCTGGGGGGAGAGCTATGGCTACACCTTC,CAWGESYGYTF
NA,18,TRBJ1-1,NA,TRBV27,TGTGCCAGCAGTTTAATCGGGCGTGGGGGTCAAAAGGGCACTGAAGCTTTCTTT,CASSLIGRGGQKGTEAFF
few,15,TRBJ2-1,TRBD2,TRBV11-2,TGTGCCAGCAGCATTCGGACTAGCGTTCACAATGAGCAGTTCTTC,CASSIRTSVHNEQFF
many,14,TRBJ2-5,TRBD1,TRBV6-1,TGTGCCAGCAGGGGACAGGGGTGGGAAGAGACCCAGTACTTC,CASRGQGWEETQYF
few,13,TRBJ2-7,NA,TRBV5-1,TGCGCCAGCAGCTTCGCCAACTCCTACGAGCAGTACTTC,CASSFANSYEQYF
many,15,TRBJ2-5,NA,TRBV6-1,TGTGCCAGCAGTCGGACTCACAGAGGCCCGAAGACCCAGTACTTC,CASSRTHRGPKTQYF
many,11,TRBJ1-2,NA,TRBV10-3,TGTGCCAGCGGAGTGGGTAATGGCTACACCTTC,CASGVGNGYTF
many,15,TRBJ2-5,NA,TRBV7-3,TGTGCCAGCAGCTTACTTCCGACAGTACAAGAGACCCAGTACTTC,CASSLLPTVQETQYF
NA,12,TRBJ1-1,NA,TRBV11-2,TGTGCCAGCAGCTTAAGGAGGGGTGAAGCTTTCTTT,CASSLRRGEAFF